Sequencing of this T cell receptor (beta chain) was carried out in a study of T cell responses to AZD1222 COVID-19 vaccine. Study-level findings and limits: The study sampled repertoires only after the peak T cell response. Clonal diversity was possibly underestimated; the donors were predominantly white British and more often female. Spike-specific TCR breadth and depth were elevated following two AZD1222 doses.

In germline, CDR1 is MDHEN, CDR2 SYDVKM. Germline trimming cut 5 bases from V and 5 bases from J; bases unmatched to any gene: 7. The CDR3 contains 14 residues. As to this clone: The target antigen is unknown.

Assay: immunoSEQ multiplex PCR; the TCRdb copy retains only in-frame clones and omits some. The data show 130,000 to 150,000 clones, with about 90% seen just once and 5% held by the top ten. This TCR came from an adult in good health. The starting material was peripheral blood, obtained on day 0 of AZD1222 vaccination. The chain links TRBV28 to TRBJ2-5, with 8 bases matching TRBD1. The CDR3 reads CASSPKTGEETQYF. DNA for the CDR3: TGTGCCAGCAGTCCCAAGACAGGGGAGGAGACCCAGTACTTC. Based on the CDR3 plus reference TRBV28 and TRBJ2-5, the full variable domain is DVKVTQSSRYLVKRTGEKVFLECVQDMDHENMFWYRQDPGLGLRLIYFSYDVKMKEKGDIPEGYSVSREKKERFSLILESASTNQTSMYLCASSPKTGEETQYFGPGTRLLVL.